A selection of T cell receptor beta chains follows, all from one sample in a study of control samples from healthy donors and cancer patients. The data were produced by immunoSEQ multiplex PCR, yet TCRdb's version contains in-frame clones alone and is incomplete. This table holds more than 15,000 clones, roughly 85% found once. Source material: PBMCs. These receptors came from an elderly man with head and neck cancer. CDR3s include the opening cysteine and the closing phenylalanine or tryptophan. The D gene is left open where the match is weak. The size entry is marked missing in some rows and otherwise reads once, few, many or a size class.

>-|TRBV24-1|-|11|TRBJ2-1
CATGAGNEQFF
TGTGCCACCGGGGCGGGGAATGAGCAGTTCTTC
>-|TRBV28|-|15|TRBJ2-7
CASSSPSIALDEQYF
TGTGCCAGCAGTTCCCCCTCAATAGCGTTAGACGAGCAGTACTTC
>TRBD1|TRBV28|-|15|TRBJ1-6
CASNNRQGYNSPLHF
TGTGCCAGCAACAACAGACAGGGGTATAATTCACCCCTCCACTTT
>TRBD1|TRBV7-3|-|15|TRBJ2-3
CASQVTGGATDTQYF
TGTGCCAGCCAAGTCACAGGGGGCGCAACAGATACGCAGTATTTT
>TRBD1|TRBV18|-|17|TRBJ2-6
CASSPGQGATGANVLTF
TGTGCCAGCTCACCAGGACAGGGGGCGACTGGGGCCAACGTCCTGACTTTC
>TRBD2|TRBV4-1|-|16|TRBJ2-5
CASSQGTAGNQETQYF
TGCGCCAGCAGCCAAGGAACAGCGGGGAACCAAGAGACCCAGTACTTC
>-|TRBV4-1|-|16|TRBJ1-3
CASSPGYLPTGNTIYF
TGCGCCAGCAGCCCGGGGTACCTACCCACTGGAAACACCATATATTTT
>TRBD1|TRBV19|-|15|TRBJ2-2
CASSRRQGATGELFF
TGTGCCAGTAGTCGGCGGCAGGGGGCAACCGGGGAGCTGTTTTTT
>TRBD1|TRBV7-9|-|15|TRBJ2-1
CASSPGQGFYNEQFF
TGTGCCAGCAGCCCGGGACAGGGGTTCTACAATGAGCAGTTCTTC
>-|TRBV7-9|-|16|TRBJ2-3
CASSSTRSLGTDTQYF
TGTGCCAGCAGCTCGACCCGGAGCCTTGGCACAGATACGCAGTATTTT
>TRBD1|TRBV5-1|-|14|TRBJ2-2
CASSPDRATGELFF
TGCGCCAGCAGCCCCGACAGGGCCACCGGGGAGCTGTTTTTT
>-|TRBV12-3/TRBV12-4|-|13|TRBJ2-5
CASSPALIETQYF
TGTGCCAGCAGCCCAGCCCTCATAGAGACCCAGTACTTC
>-|TRBV4-1|-|17|TRBJ2-1
CASSHPPSAPSYNEQFF
TGCGCCAGCAGCCACCCCCCTTCCGCGCCCTCCTACAATGAGCAGTTCTTC
>TRBD1|TRBV27|-|17|TRBJ1-4
CASSFRPTGGSNEKLFF
TGTGCCAGCAGTTTCCGCCCGACAGGGGGCTCAAATGAAAAACTGTTTTTT
>-|TRBV9|-|15|TRBJ2-3
CASSGYGSHGDTQYF
TGTGCCAGCAGTGGTTACGGGTCCCACGGAGATACGCAGTATTTT
>-|TRBV5-6|-|15|TRBJ1-3
CASSLAGFSGNTIYF
TGTGCCAGCAGCTTGGCGGGGTTCTCTGGAAACACCATATATTTT
>TRBD1|TRBV4-1|-|14|TRBJ1-1
CASSQEAQGGSAFF
TGCGCCAGCAGCCAAGAAGCGCAGGGGGGGTCGGCTTTCTTT
>-|TRBV19|-|15|TRBJ2-7
CASSLQGGVSAEQYF
TGTGCCAGTAGTTTGCAGGGTGGGGTCTCGGCCGAGCAGTACTTC
>-|TRBV27|-|12|TRBJ1-1
CASSSGRAEAFF
TGTGCCAGCAGTTCGGGGAGGGCTGAAGCTTTCTTT
>TRBD1|TRBV6-5|-|15|TRBJ1-5
CASSRTGAGDQPQHF
TGTGCCAGCAGCCGGACAGGGGCGGGCGATCAGCCCCAGCATTTT
>TRBD1|TRBV19|few|14|TRBJ1-2
CASSLQGGLYGYTF
TGTGCCAGTAGTCTGCAGGGGGGCCTCTATGGCTACACCTTC
>-|TRBV10-1|few|11|TRBJ2-3
CASRDTDTQYF
TGCGCCAGTCGGGACACAGATACGCAGTATTTT
>TRBD1|TRBV6-6|-|11|TRBJ1-2
CAITGGYGYTF
TGTGCCATCACAGGGGGCTATGGCTACACCTTC
>TRBD1|TRBV7-9|-|15|TRBJ2-2
CASSPYRGLGGELFF
TGTGCCAGCAGCCCTTACAGGGGGCTTGGCGGGGAGCTGTTTTTT
>TRBD1|TRBV6-4|-|16|TRBJ2-2
CASSPSGGLNTGELFF
TGTGCCAGCAGTCCATCAGGGGGCTTGAACACCGGGGAGCTGTTTTTT
>TRBD1|TRBV5-1|-|14|TRBJ1-6
CASSRDRDNSPLHF
TGCGCCAGCAGCCGGGACAGGGATAATTCACCCCTCCACTTT
>TRBD1|TRBV4-1|-|12|TRBJ2-1
CASSPTGGEQFF
TGCGCCAGCAGCCCGACAGGGGGTGAGCAGTTCTTC
>-|TRBV7-9|-|11|TRBJ2-7
CASSLGDTRYF
TGTGCCAGCAGCTTAGGGGACACGCGGTACTTC
>TRBD1|TRBV27|once|13|TRBJ2-7
CASSSGTGGEQYF
TGTGCCAGCAGCTCCGGGACAGGGGGCGAGCAGTACTTC
>-|TRBV2|few|15|TRBJ1-2
CASSDQREFLYGYTF
TGTGCCAGCAGCGATCAACGGGAATTCCTATATGGCTACACCTTC
>-|TRBV4-3|-|15|TRBJ2-7
CASSQDIGTYYEQYF
TGCGCCAGCAGCCAGGACATCGGGACTTACTACGAGCAGTACTTC
>TRBD2|TRBV11-2|-|19|TRBJ2-3
CASSVGSGSAVGRTDTQYF
TGTGCCAGCAGCGTAGGTAGCGGGAGTGCGGTGGGTAGAACAGATACGCAGTATTTT
>-|TRBV5-1|-|14|TRBJ2-7
CASSLASGGYEQYF
TGCGCCAGCAGCTTGGCCTCTGGGGGCTACGAGCAGTACTTC
>TRBD1|TRBV5-4|-|17|TRBJ1-4
CASSLVGQGVTNEKLFF
TGTGCCAGCAGCTTGGTAGGACAGGGGGTAACTAATGAAAAACTGTTTTTT
>-|TRBV2|-|14|TRBJ2-5
CASSGQGGQETQYF
TGTGCCAGCAGTGGACAGGGAGGTCAAGAGACCCAGTACTTC
>-|TRBV4-1|-|13|TRBJ1-6
CASSQLFYSPLHF
TGCGCCAGCAGCCAATTATTCTATTCACCCCTCCACTTT
>-|TRBV24-1|-|14|TRBJ2-5
CATSPPRDEETQYF
TGTGCCACCAGCCCGCCGAGGGACGAAGAGACCCAGTACTTC
>-|TRBV19|few|15|TRBJ1-5
CASSMRDHSNQPQHF
TGTGCCAGTAGTATGAGGGACCATAGCAATCAGCCCCAGCATTTT
>-|TRBV5-4|-|14|TRBJ2-3
CASSFASYPDTQYF
TGTGCCAGCAGCTTCGCTAGCTACCCAGATACGCAGTATTTT
>-|TRBV5-1|-|13|TRBJ2-5
CASSRIRGETQYF
TGCGCCAGCAGCAGAATCAGGGGAGAGACCCAGTACTTC
>-|TRBV7-8|-|14|TRBJ1-5
CASRGGYSNQPQHF
TGTGCCAGCAGGGGGGGTTATAGCAATCAGCCCCAGCATTTT
>-|TRBV7-2|-|14|TRBJ2-3
CASSFSRQTDTQYF
TGTGCCAGCAGCTTTTCTAGGCAAACAGATACGCAGTATTTT
>-|TRBV7-8|-|15|TRBJ1-3
CASSAFISSGNTIYF
TGTGCCAGCAGCGCCTTTATAAGCTCTGGAAACACCATATATTTT
>-|TRBV19|few|15|TRBJ2-1
CASSIQGSSYNEQFF
TGTGCCAGTAGTATACAGGGAAGCTCCTACAATGAGCAGTTCTTC
>-|TRBV5-5|few|15|TRBJ2-2
CASSEASTNTGELFF
TGTGCCAGCAGCGAGGCCTCAACGAACACCGGGGAGCTGTTTTTT
>-|TRBV9|-|13|TRBJ2-3
CASSVSRADTQYF
TGTGCCAGCAGCGTATCCAGGGCAGATACGCAGTATTTT
>-|TRBV14|-|15|TRBJ1-2
CASSQDPPFFDGYTF
TGTGCCAGCAGCCAAGACCCCCCCTTCTTCGATGGCTACACCTTC
>-|TRBV7-6|-|13|TRBJ1-1
CASTAGWGTEAFF
TGTGCCAGCACTGCAGGGTGGGGGACTGAAGCTTTCTTT
>TRBD1|TRBV29-1|once|15|TRBJ2-2
CSVDGTASNTGELFF
TGCAGCGTTGACGGGACAGCCTCGAACACCGGGGAGCTGTTTTTT
>-|TRBV5-4|-|14|TRBJ2-2
CASSAGSRAGELFF
TGTGCCAGCAGCGCCGGGTCCCGGGCCGGGGAGCTGTTTTTT
>-|TRBV27|-|13|TRBJ1-1
CASSLWGNTEAFF
TGTGCCAGCAGCCTATGGGGGAACACTGAAGCTTTCTTT
>TRBD1|TRBV15|-|15|TRBJ2-1
CATSGDDRVDNEQFF
TGTGCCACCAGCGGGGATGACAGGGTTGACAATGAGCAGTTCTTC
>-|TRBV2|once|15|TRBJ2-7
CASKDGGTGSYEQYF
TGTGCCAGCAAGGATGGCGGGACGGGCTCCTACGAGCAGTACTTC